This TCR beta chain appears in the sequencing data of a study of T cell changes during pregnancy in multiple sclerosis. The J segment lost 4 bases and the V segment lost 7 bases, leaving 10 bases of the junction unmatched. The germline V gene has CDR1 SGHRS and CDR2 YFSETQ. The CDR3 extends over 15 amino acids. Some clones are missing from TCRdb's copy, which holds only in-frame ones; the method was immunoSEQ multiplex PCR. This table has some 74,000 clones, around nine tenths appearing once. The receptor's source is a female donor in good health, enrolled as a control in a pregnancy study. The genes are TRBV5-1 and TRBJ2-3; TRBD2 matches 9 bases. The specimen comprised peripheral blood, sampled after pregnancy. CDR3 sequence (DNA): TGCGCCAGCTTTGGTTCTAGCGGGAACTCAGATACGCAGTATTTT. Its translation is CASFGSSGNSDTQYF.